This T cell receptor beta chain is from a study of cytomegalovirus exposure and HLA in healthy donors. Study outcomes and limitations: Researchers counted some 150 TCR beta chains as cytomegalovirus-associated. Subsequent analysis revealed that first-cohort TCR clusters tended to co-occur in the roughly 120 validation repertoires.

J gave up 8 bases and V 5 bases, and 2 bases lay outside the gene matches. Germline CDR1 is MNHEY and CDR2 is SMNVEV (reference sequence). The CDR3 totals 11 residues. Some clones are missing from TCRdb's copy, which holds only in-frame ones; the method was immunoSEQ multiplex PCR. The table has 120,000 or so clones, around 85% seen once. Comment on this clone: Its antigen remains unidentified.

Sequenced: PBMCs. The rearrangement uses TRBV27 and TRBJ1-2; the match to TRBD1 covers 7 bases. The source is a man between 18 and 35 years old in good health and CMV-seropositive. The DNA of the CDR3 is TGTGCCAGCAGTCAGGGGGTCGGCTACACCTTC. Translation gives CASSQGVGYTF.